This T cell receptor beta chain stems from a study of blood T cell repertoires in COVID-19. Trimming cost V 2 bases and J 0 bases, with 5 bases left between them. This CDR3 comprises 14 residues. Germline values: CDR1 LGHDT, CDR2 YNNKEL (reference sequence). This clone has only one observation. Those who participated ranged in age from about 18 to 89 years and resided in around 22 US areas. Clinical history as reported by participants underpinned cohort assignment. Clones were sequenced by immunoSEQ multiplex PCR, and TCRdb holds only the in-frame ones, with some missing. The sample has 150,000 to 200,000 clones; 76% are singletons.

The chain recombines TRBV3-1 (or the pseudogene TRBV3-2) with TRBJ1-5; D remains unclear. The receptor was isolated from a woman aged 45-65 years with acute COVID-19. The source material was PBMCs or T cells enriched from blood (not recorded which). The CDR3 DNA sequence: TGTGCCAGCAGCCAAATATATAGCAATCAGCCCCAGCATTTT. This encodes CASSQIYSNQPQHF.